A single sample is the source of the 19 T cell receptor beta chains below, sequenced in a study of identical twins. TCRdb called the 5' RACE reads again in MiXCR, with one record for every CDR3 protein. In the table there are about 450,000 distinct CDR3 sequences, approximately 18% of which are singletons. Sequencing input: naive T cells sorted from blood. Every receptor here comes from a man aged 45-60 years in good health.

The gene calls are TRBV9 and TRBJ2-4, with D perhaps matching TRBD1 (6 bases). The CDR3 is 14 residues long. Trimming removed 3 bases from V and 8 bases from J, with 15 bases in between. The V gene's germline CDR1 is SGDLS and CDR2 YYNGEE. The CDR3 loop reads CASSASAGADIQYF. The CDR3 bases are TGTGCCAGCAGCGCATCCGCAGGGGCGGACATTCAGTACTTC.

This chain joins TRBV9 and TRBJ1-6; D remains ambiguous. The CDR3 sequence is 15 residues long. Per the germline V gene, CDR1 is SGDLS and CDR2 is YYNGEE. The germline V and J ends were trimmed by 1 base and 6 bases, with 11 bases remaining between them. DNA of the CDR3: TGTGCCAGCAGCGTAACTTTCGACGGTAATTCACCCCTCCACTTT. Protein: CASSVTFDGNSPLHF.

This clonotype was observed a handful of times. V gene TRBV9 combines with J gene TRBJ1-2, with D uncertain. The CDR3 runs to 15 residues. Germline assignment: CDR1 SGDLS and CDR2 YYNGEE. The ends were cut back, 3 bases at V and 5 bases at J, with 17 bases in the middle. CDR3 DNA: TGTGCCAGCAGCGCTAGGTCAGTGGACCCTTATGGCTACACCTTC. It encodes CASSARSVDPYGYTF. Complete variable domain (other parts from reference TRBV9 and TRBJ1-2): DSGVTQTPKHLITATGQRVTLRCSPRSGDLSVYWYQQSLDQGLQFLIQYYNGEERAKGNILERFSAQQFPDLHSELNLSSLELGDSALYFCASSARSVDPYGYTFGSGTRLTVV.

This clonotype was seen at least ten times. This chain uses TRBV7-8 with TRBJ1-5; the D gene is possibly TRBD1 (6 bases). The CDR3 spans 15 residues. Germline loops: CDR1 SGHVS, CDR2 FQNEAQ. The germline V and J ends were trimmed by 4 bases and 0 bases, with 10 bases remaining between them. CDR3 coding DNA: TGTGCCAGCAGCTCCGGACAGAGTAGCAATCAGCCCCAGCATTTT. This encodes CASSSGQSSNQPQHF.

This clonotype was observed many times. The chain has TRBV6-1 and TRBJ2-4; 7 nucleotides agree with TRBD1. Germline V CDR1 and CDR2: MNHNS, SASEGT. This CDR3 comprises 14 residues. V trimming: 6 bases; J trimming: 10 bases; junction bases outside the gene matches: 12. CDR3: CASSSGQDVQIQYF. CDR3 in DNA: TGTGCCAGCAGCTCCGGACAGGATGTCCAAATTCAGTACTTC.

A remark on this clonotype: Possible read error: a much larger clone is one base away. The V gene is TRBV6-5, the J gene TRBJ2-3, with D tentatively TRBD2 (5 bases). Germline CDR1 is MNHEY and CDR2 is SVGAGI. This CDR3 has 14 residues. CDR3 in DNA: TGTGCCAGCAGATACTATCGGGGTTCAGATACGCAGTATTTT. It is translated as CASRYYRGSDTQYF.

This clonotype showed up many times. The genes are TRBV4-3 and TRBJ2-5; the D gene is possibly TRBD1 (5 bases). Looked up from germline, CDR1 is LGHNA and CDR2 is YSLEER. V lost 3 bases, J lost 1 base, and 12 bases lay in between. The CDR3 sequence is 15 residues long. The CDR3 sequence is CASSQGPGRQETQYF. As DNA, the CDR3 is TGCGCCAGCAGCCAGGGGCCAGGTCGCCAAGAGACCCAGTACTTC.

The genes are TRBV27 and TRBJ2-4; D is ambiguous. The V gene's germline CDR1 is MNHEY and CDR2 SMNVEV (reference sequence). This CDR3 region has 16 residues. Trimming took off 0 bases at V and 0 bases at J, with 9 bases between the two ends. The CDR3 nucleotides are TGTGCCAGCAGTTTATCTGGGCCTCTAGCCAAAAACATTCAGTACTTC. Its protein product is CASSLSGPLAKNIQYF.

This chain connects TRBV7-2 to TRBJ2-2; D gene uncertain. This CDR3 has 15 residues. The V end lost 1 base, the J end lost 2 bases, and 8 bases lay between the germline ends. Germline V lookup: CDR1 SGHTA, CDR2 FQGNSA. CDR3 residues: CASSLGLGNTGELFF. The CDR3 DNA sequence: TGTGCCAGCAGCTTAGGACTGGGAAACACCGGGGAGCTGTTTTTT.

This clonotype was observed many times. This chain uses TRBV7-9 with TRBJ2-2; D remains unclear. V gave up 4 bases and J gave up 6 bases, with 12 bases separating them. Germline CDR1 reads SEHNR; CDR2 reads FQNEAQ (reference sequence). The CDR3 contains 14 residues. This chain's CDR3 is CASSSPLSAGELFF. In DNA, the CDR3 is TGTGCCAGCAGCTCCCCTCTTAGTGCCGGGGAGCTGTTTTTT.

This clonotype was counted many times. The gene calls are TRBV7-2 and TRBJ1-2, with 7 bases fitting TRBD1. Germline V lookup: CDR1 SGHTA, CDR2 FQGNSA. This CDR3 contains 15 residues. V dropped 1 base and J dropped 8; count of bases not matched to a gene: 10. Written as DNA, the CDR3 is TGTGCCAGCAGCTTAGGGACAGGAGGCTTTGAGGGCTACACCTTC. Protein: CASSLGTGGFEGYTF.

This clonotype was seen only a few times. This chain connects TRBV11-1 to TRBJ1-1; TRBD1 aligns across 12 bases. The ends lost 5 bases at V and 6 bases at J; junction bases unmatched: 19. The V gene's germline CDR1 is SGHAT and CDR2 FQDESV (reference sequence). The CDR3 covers 19 residues. This chain's CDR3 is CASSPTPGTGGARVAEAFF. The CDR3 bases are TGTGCCAGCAGCCCCACACCCGGGACAGGGGGCGCAAGGGTGGCTGAAGCTTTCTTT.

The genes are TRBV29-1 and TRBJ2-2; 10 bases agree with TRBD1. V dropped 7 bases and J dropped 6; count of bases not matched to a gene: 2. Germline V lookup: CDR1 SQVTM, CDR2 ANQGSEA. The CDR3 has 12 residues. The CDR3 nucleotides read TGCAGCGCCGGACAGGGGGCCGGGGAGCTGTTTTTT. It yields the protein CSAGQGAGELFF.

This clonotype was recorded a few times. The chain employs TRBV6-5 and TRBJ2-3, with TRBD2 as a possible D gene (5 bases). CDR1 is MNHEY, CDR2 SVGAGI, per germline. This CDR3 spans 16 amino acids. Trimming shortened V by 2 bases and J by 0 bases, and 12 bases separated the two germline ends. The CDR3 nucleotides read TGTGCCAGCAGTTACGCGGTAGCGACTAGCACAGATACGCAGTATTTT. Amino acids: CASSYAVATSTDTQYF.

The CDR3 sequence is CASSLFRLASEVQETQYF. Here the CDR3 DNA reads TGTGCCAGCAGTTTATTCAGACTAGCTAGCGAGGTACAAGAGACCCAGTACTTC. The V and J genes are TRBV28 and TRBJ2-5; 7 bases agree with TRBD2. With V trimmed by 1 base and J by 2 bases, 13 bases remained unmatched. CDR3 size: 18 residues. Looked up from germline, CDR1 is MDHEN and CDR2 is SYDVKM. Drawing the rest from reference TRBV28 and TRBJ2-5, the complete variable domain is DVKVTQSSRYLVKRTGEKVFLECVQDMDHENMFWYRQDPGLGLRLIYFSYDVKMKEKGDIPEGYSVSREKKERFSLILESASTNQTSMYLCASSLFRLASEVQETQYFGPGTRLLVL.

V is TRBV5-6 and J is TRBJ1-1; D is possibly TRBD1 (6 bases). The CDR3 has 15 residues. V was cut by 4 bases and J by 2 bases, with 15 bases left in between. Germline lookup yields CDR1 SGHDT and CDR2 YYEEEE. CDR3 residues: CASSNVQGDNTEAFF. In nucleotides, the CDR3 is TGTGCCAGCAGCAACGTACAGGGAGATAACACTGAAGCTTTCTTT. Looking up the rest from reference TRBV5-6 and TRBJ1-1 gives the full variable domain: DAGVTQSPTHLIKTRGQQVTLRCSPKSGHDTVSWYQQALGQGPQFIFQYYEEEERQRGNFPDRFSGHQFPNYSSELNVNALLLGDSALYLCASSNVQGDNTEAFFGQGTRLTVV.

In this sample, this clonotype turned up a few times. This chain links TRBV29-1 with TRBJ2-1; D remains ambiguous. From germline, CDR1 is SQVTM and CDR2 ANQGSEA. The CDR3 loop spans 11 amino acids. V lost 5 bases to trimming and J lost 12 bases, with 14 bases between them. The CDR3 is CSVPLGTAQFF. DNA for the CDR3: TGCAGCGTTCCCCTAGGCACCGCGCAGTTCTTC.

This chain uses TRBV7-8 with TRBJ2-1; possible D gene TRBD2, 6 bases. The CDR3 extends over 12 amino acids. The germline CDR1 and CDR2 sequences are SGHVS and FQNEAQ. With 3 bases removed from V and 10 bases from J, the gap between germline ends came to 10 bases. The CDR3 bases are TGTGCCAGCAGCTTCCTCGGGAGCGAGCAGTTCTTC. It yields the protein CASSFLGSEQFF.

In this sample, this clonotype turned up a few times. This chain joins TRBV5-8 and TRBJ2-1; possible D gene TRBD1, 5 bases. CDR1 SGHTS and CDR2 YDEGEE come from the germline V gene. Trimming shortened V by 5 bases and J by 9 bases, and 18 bases separated the two germline ends. The CDR3 length is 14 residues. CDR3 coding DNA: TGTGCCAGCAGAAAATGGGGCCCCACAATTGAGCAGTTCTTC. The encoded protein is CASRKWGPTIEQFF.